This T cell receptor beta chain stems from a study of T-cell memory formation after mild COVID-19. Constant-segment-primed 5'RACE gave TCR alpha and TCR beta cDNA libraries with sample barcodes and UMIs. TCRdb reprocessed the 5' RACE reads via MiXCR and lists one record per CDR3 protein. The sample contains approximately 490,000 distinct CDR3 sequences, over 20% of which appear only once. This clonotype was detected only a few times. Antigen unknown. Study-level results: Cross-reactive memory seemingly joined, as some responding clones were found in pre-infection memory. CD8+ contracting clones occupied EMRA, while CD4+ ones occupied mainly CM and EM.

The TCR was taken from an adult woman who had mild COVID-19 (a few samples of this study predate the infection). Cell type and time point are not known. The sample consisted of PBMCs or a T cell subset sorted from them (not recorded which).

The CDR3 DNA reads TGTGCCACCAGTGATGGGAGATCCAATGAGCAGTTCTTC. As protein: CATSDGRSNEQFF. The chain uses TRBV24-1 and TRBJ2-1; a possible D gene is TRBD2 (5 bases). The CDR3 has 13 residues. The germline V gene has CDR1 KGHDR and CDR2 SFDVKD. With 3 bases removed from V and 6 bases from J, the gap between germline ends came to 8 bases.